The entry below describes one TCR beta chain. The entry originates in a study of T cell changes during pregnancy in multiple sclerosis. The ends were cut back, 1 base at V and 4 bases at J, with 6 bases in the middle. The germline V gene encodes CDR1 KGHSH and CDR2 LQKENI. This CDR3 region has 13 residues. The repertoire was sequenced with immunoSEQ multiplex PCR; TCRdb's copy has only in-frame clones and lacks some. The sample records about 57,000 clones, around 90% being singletons. The chain employs TRBV18 and TRBJ2-3; no firm D call. The material was peripheral blood, obtained after pregnancy. This receptor was obtained from a female donor in good health, enrolled as a control in a pregnancy study. CDR3 sequence reads: CASSPLEADTQYF. CDR3 in DNA: TGTGCCAGCTCACCACTAGAGGCAGATACGCAGTATTTT. The entire variable domain, with the rest obtained from reference TRBV18 and TRBJ2-3, is as follows: NAGVMQNPRHLVRRRGQEARLRCSPMKGHSHVYWYRQLPEEGLKFMVYLQKENIIDESGMPKERFSAEFPKEGPSILRIQQVVRGDSAAYFCASSPLEADTQYFGPGTRLTVL.